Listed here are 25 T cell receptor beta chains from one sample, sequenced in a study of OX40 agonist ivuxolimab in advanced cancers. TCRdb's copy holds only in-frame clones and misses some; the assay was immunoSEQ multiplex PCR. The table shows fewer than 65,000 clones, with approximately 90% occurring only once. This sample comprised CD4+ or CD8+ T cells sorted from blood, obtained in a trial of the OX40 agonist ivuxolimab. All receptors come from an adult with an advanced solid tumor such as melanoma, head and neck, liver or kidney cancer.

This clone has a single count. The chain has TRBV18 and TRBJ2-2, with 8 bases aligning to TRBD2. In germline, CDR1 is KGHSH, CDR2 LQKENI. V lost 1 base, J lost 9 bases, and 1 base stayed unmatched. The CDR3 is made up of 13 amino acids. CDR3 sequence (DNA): TGTGCCAGCTCACCACGGACTAGCTGGGAGCTGTTTTTT. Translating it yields CASSPRTSWELFF.

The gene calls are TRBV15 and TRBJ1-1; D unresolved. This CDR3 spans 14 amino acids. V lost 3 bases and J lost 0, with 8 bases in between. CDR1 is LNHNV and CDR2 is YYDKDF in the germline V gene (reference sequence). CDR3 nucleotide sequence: TGTGCCACCAGCAGTGGCCATATGAACACTGAAGCTTTCTTT. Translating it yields CATSSGHMNTEAFF.

CDR3 residues: CASRRENSPLHF. In DNA form, the CDR3 reads TGTGCCAGCAGGCGCGAAAATTCACCCCTCCACTTT. V usage is TRBV13 and J usage is TRBJ1-6, with D uncertain. The V and J ends lost 6 bases and 7 bases respectively, with 7 bases between them. The CDR3 loop spans 12 amino acids. From germline, CDR1 is PRHDT and CDR2 FYEKMQ (reference sequence).

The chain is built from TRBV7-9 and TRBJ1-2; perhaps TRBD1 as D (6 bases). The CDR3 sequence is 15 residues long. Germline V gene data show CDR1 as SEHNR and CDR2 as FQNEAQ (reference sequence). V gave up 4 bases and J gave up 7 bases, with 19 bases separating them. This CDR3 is CASSSVPTGLRGYTF. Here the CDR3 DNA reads TGTGCCAGCAGCTCGGTACCCACAGGGCTACGTGGCTACACCTTC.

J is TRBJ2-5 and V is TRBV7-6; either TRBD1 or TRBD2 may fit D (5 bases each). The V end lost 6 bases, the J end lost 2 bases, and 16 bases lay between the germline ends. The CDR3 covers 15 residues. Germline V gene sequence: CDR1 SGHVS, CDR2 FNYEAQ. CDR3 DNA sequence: TGTGCCAGCAGTCCAACTCCGGGACCTCAAGAGACCCAGTACTTC. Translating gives CASSPTPGPQETQYF. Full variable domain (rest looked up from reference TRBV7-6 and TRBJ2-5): GAGVSQSPRYKVTKRGQDVALRCDPISGHVSLYWYRQALGQGPEFLTYFNYEAQQDKSGLPNDRFSAERPEGSISTLTIQRTEQRDSAMYRCASSPTPGPQETQYFGPGTRLLVL.

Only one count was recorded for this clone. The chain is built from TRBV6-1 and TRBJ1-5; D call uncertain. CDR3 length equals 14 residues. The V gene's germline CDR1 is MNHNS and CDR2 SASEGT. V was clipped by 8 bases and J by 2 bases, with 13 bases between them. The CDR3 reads CASLARGGNQPQHF. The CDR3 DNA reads TGTGCCAGCTTGGCCCGGGGTGGCAATCAGCCCCAGCATTTT.

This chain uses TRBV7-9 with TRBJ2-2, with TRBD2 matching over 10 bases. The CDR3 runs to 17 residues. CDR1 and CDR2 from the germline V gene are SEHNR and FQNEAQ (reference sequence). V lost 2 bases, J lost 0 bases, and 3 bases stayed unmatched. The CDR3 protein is CASSLLAGGPNTGELFF. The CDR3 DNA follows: TGTGCCAGCAGCTTATTAGCGGGGGGACCGAACACCGGGGAGCTGTTTTTT.

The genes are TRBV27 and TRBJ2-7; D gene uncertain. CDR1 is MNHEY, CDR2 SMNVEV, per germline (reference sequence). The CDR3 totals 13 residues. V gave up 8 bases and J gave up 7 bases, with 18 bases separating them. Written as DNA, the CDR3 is TGTGCCAGCCCGCGTTGGCACAGTAGGGAGCAGTACGTC. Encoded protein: CASPRWHSREQYV.

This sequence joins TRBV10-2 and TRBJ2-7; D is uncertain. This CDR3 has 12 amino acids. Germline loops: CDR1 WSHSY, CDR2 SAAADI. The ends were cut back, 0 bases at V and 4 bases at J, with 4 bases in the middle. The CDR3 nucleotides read TGCGCCAGCAGTGAGTCAGGGTACGAGCAGTACTTC. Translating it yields CASSESGYEQYF.

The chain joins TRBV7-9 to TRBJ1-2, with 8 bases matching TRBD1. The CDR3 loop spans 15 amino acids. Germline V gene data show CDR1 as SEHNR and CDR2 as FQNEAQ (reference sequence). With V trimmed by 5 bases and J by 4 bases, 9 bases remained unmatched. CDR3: CASSDHRTGTYGYTF. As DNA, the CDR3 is TGTGCCAGCAGCGATCATCGGACAGGGACCTATGGCTACACCTTC.

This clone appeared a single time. The CDR3 bases are TGCGCCAGCAGCCAAGCCGACAGGGGAAATTCACCCCTCCACTTT. Residues: CASSQADRGNSPLHF. The rearrangement uses TRBV4-1 and TRBJ1-6; 8 bases are a match to TRBD1. The ends lost 1 base at V and 7 bases at J; junction bases unmatched: 3. The CDR3 totals 15 residues. In germline, CDR1 is MGHRA, CDR2 YSYEKL.

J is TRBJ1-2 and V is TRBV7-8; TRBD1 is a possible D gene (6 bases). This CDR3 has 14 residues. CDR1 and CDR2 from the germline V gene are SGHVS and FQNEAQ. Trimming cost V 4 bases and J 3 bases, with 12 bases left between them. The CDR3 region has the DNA TGTGCCAGCAGCTCATATCAGGGGTACTATGGCTACACCTTC. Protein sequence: CASSSYQGYYGYTF. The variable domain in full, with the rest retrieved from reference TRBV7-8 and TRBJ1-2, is GAGVSQSPRYKVAKRGQDVALRCDPISGHVSLFWYQQALGQGPEFLTYFQNEAQLDKSGLPSDRFFAERPEGSVSTLKIQRTQQEDSAVYLCASSSYQGYYGYTFGSGTRLTVV.

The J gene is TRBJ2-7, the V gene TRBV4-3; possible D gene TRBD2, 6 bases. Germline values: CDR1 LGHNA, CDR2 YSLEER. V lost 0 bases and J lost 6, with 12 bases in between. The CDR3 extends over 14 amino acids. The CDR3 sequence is CASSQDTGAGEQYF. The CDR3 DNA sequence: TGCGCCAGCAGCCAAGATACAGGAGCGGGCGAGCAGTACTTC.

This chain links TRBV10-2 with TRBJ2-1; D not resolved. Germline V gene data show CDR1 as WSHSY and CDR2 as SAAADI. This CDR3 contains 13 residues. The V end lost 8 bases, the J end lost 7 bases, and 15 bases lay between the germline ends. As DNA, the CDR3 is TGCGCCAGCGGGTTCGATGCGGCTAATGAGCAGTTCTTC. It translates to CASGFDAANEQFF.

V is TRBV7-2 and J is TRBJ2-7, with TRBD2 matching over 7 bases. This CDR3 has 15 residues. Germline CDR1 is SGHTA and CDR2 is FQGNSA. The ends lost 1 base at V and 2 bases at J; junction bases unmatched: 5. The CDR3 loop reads CASSLVGGSPYEQYF. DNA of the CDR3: TGTGCCAGCAGCTTAGTGGGCGGGAGCCCCTACGAGCAGTACTTC.

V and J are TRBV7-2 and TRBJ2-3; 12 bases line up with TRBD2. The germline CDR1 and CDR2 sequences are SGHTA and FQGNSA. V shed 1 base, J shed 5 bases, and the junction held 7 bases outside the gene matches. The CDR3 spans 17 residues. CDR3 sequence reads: CASSLEFLAGGRDTQYF. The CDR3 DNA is TGTGCCAGCAGCTTAGAATTCCTAGCGGGGGGGAGAGATACGCAGTATTTT.

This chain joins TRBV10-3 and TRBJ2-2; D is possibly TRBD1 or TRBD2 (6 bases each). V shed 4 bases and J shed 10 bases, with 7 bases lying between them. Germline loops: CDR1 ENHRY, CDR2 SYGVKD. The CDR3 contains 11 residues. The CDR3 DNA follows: TGTGCCATCAGTGGGGGGGCGGAGCTGTTTTTT. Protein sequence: CAISGGAELFF.

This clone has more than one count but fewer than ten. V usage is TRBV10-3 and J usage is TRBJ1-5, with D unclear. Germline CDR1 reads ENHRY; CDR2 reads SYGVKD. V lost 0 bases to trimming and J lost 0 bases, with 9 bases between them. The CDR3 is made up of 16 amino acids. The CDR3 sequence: CAISESDRYSNQPQHF. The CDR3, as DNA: TGTGCCATCAGTGAGTCGGATCGATATAGCAATCAGCCCCAGCATTTT.

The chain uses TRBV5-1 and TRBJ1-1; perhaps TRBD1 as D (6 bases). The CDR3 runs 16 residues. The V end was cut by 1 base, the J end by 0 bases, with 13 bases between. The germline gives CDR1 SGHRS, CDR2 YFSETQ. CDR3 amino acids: CASSLLTGQMNTEAFF. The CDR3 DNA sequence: TGCGCCAGCAGCTTGCTTACAGGGCAAATGAACACTGAAGCTTTCTTT.

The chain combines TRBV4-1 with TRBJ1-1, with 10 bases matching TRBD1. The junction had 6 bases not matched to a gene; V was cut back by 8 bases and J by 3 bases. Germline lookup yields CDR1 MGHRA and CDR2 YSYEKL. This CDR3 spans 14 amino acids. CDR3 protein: CASGGDRGYTEAFF. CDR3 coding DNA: TGCGCCAGCGGGGGGGACAGGGGCTACACTGAAGCTTTCTTT.

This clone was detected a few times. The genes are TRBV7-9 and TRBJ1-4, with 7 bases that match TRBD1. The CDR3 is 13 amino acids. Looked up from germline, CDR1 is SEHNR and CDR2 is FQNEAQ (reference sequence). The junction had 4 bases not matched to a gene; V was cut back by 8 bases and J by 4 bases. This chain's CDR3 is CASGTADNEKLFF. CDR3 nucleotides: TGTGCCAGCGGGACAGCAGATAATGAAAAACTGTTTTTT.

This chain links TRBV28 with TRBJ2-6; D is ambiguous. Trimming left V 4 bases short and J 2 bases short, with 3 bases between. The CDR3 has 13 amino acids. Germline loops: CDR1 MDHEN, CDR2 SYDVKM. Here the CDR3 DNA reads TGTGCCAGCAGTTCCCCTGGGGCCAACGTCCTGACTTTC. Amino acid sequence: CASSSPGANVLTF. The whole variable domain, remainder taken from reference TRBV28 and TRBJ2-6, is DVKVTQSSRYLVKRTGEKVFLECVQDMDHENMFWYRQDPGLGLRLIYFSYDVKMKEKGDIPEGYSVSREKKERFSLILESASTNQTSMYLCASSSPGANVLTFGAGSRLTVL.

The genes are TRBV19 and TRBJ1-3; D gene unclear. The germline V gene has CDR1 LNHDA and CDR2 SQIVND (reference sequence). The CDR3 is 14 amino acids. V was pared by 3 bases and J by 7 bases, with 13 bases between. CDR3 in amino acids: CASSMRGIWNTIYF. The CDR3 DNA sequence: TGTGCCAGTAGTATGAGAGGGATTTGGAACACCATATATTTT.

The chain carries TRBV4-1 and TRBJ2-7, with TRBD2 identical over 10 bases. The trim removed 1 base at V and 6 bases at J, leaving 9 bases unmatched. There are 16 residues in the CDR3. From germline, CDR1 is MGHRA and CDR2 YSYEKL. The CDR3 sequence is CASSQVILAGVGEQYF. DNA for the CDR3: TGCGCCAGCAGCCAAGTTATCCTAGCGGGAGTGGGCGAGCAGTACTTC.

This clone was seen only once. The CDR3, as DNA: TGTGCCAGCAGTTACTCGGGACAGGGGGAAAGGGGAGCTTTCTTT. The encoded protein is CASSYSGQGERGAFF. The V and J genes are TRBV6-5 and TRBJ1-1, with 11 bases fitting TRBD1. Germline values: CDR1 MNHEY, CDR2 SVGAGI. The junction had 7 bases not matched to a gene; V was cut back by 0 bases and J by 10 bases. The CDR3 length is 15 residues.